This T cell receptor (beta chain) was recorded in a study of control samples from healthy donors and cancer patients. The assay was immunoSEQ multiplex PCR, and TCRdb's table has in-frame clones only and misses some. This table has 25,000 to 30,000 clones, about 83% appearing once. This CDR3 is built from 14 residues. The germline V gene has CDR1 MNHNY and CDR2 SVGAGI (reference sequence). Trimming took 1 base from V and 7 from J, leaving 11 bases between them. This TCR was recovered from a woman aged 35 to 49 with lung cancer. The chain couples TRBV6-6 to TRBJ1-5; D is unresolved. The sequenced material came from PBMCs. For the CDR3, the DNA is TGTGCCAGCAGTTACTTAGGCGCGGACCAGCCCCAGCATTTT. The encoded protein is CASSYLGADQPQHF.